A single sample gave rise to the 23 T cell receptor beta chains below, sequenced in a study of blood T cell repertoires in COVID-19. The repertoire was sequenced with immunoSEQ multiplex PCR; TCRdb's copy has only in-frame clones and lacks some. The table includes about 270,000 clones, 80% to 90% detected once. Sequenced material: PBMCs or T cells enriched from blood (not recorded which). All receptors come from a woman aged 18-29 years who had recovered from COVID-19.

In regard to this clone: Distinct nucleotide sequences in the sample also encode this CDR3. This chain joins TRBV2 and TRBJ1-2; perhaps TRBD1 as D (5 bases). CDR3 length: 13 residues. Trimming took 3 bases from V and 5 from J, leaving 10 bases between them. In germline, CDR1 is SNHLY, CDR2 FYNNEI. This chain's CDR3 is CASSEQGGYGYTF. In nucleotides, the CDR3 is TGTGCCAGCAGTGAGCAGGGTGGATATGGCTACACCTTC.

The chain carries TRBV3-1 (or the pseudogene TRBV3-2) and TRBJ1-3; TRBD1 is a possible D gene (6 bases). Germline assignment: CDR1 LGHDT and CDR2 YNNKEL (reference sequence). This CDR3 is built from 15 residues. V was trimmed by 2 bases and J by 2 bases, leaving 10 bases between them. The CDR3 loop reads CASSQQGWTGNTIYF. The CDR3 nucleotides are TGTGCCAGCAGCCAACAGGGGTGGACTGGAAACACCATATATTTT.

The J gene is TRBJ2-7, the V gene TRBV4-1; 10 nucleotides match TRBD1. V lost 1 base, J lost 2 bases, and 2 bases stayed unmatched. Looked up from germline, CDR1 is MGHRA and CDR2 is YSYEKL. This CDR3 has 15 amino acids. The CDR3 DNA reads as TGCGCCAGCAGCCAAGCGGGACAGGGGACCTACGAGCAGTACTTC. Protein: CASSQAGQGTYEQYF.

V gene TRBV6-1 combines with J gene TRBJ1-5, with D unclear. This CDR3 comprises 15 residues. V lost 3 bases and J 5 bases, leaving 14 bases between the germline ends. Germline V gene sequence: CDR1 MNHNS, CDR2 SASEGT. Written as DNA, the CDR3 is TGTGCCAGCAGTGAGTCAGAGGTACGACATCAGCCCCAGCATTTT. Translation gives CASSESEVRHQPQHF.

The chain carries TRBV5-1 and TRBJ1-5, with 7 nucleotides matching TRBD1. Losses at the gene ends were 0 bases for V and 5 bases for J; bases not matched to a gene: 2. This CDR3 is 14 amino acids long. The germline V gene has CDR1 SGHRS and CDR2 YFSETQ. DNA of the CDR3: TGCGCCAGCAGCTTGGTAGGGGGCGATCAGCCCCAGCATTTT. Protein product: CASSLVGGDQPQHF.

This clone occurred once. The rearrangement uses TRBV21-1 and TRBJ1-1; TRBD1 is the table's D call, not checked against the DNA. TRBV21-1 is designated a pseudogene. This CDR3 comprises 19 residues. CDR3 sequence: CASNPRGIDRGRANTEAFF. The CDR3 bases are TGTGCCAGCAATCCCAGGGGGATCGACAGGGGGCGGGCGAACACTGAAGCTTTCTTT.

This clone was seen once. This sequence joins TRBV19 and TRBJ2-7; the D is unclear. The CDR3 extends over 15 amino acids. CDR1 is LNHDA and CDR2 is SQIVND in the germline V gene (reference sequence). V was clipped by 3 bases and J by 0 bases, with 12 bases between them. The CDR3 is CASSIFRESSYEQYF. The CDR3, as DNA: TGTGCCAGTAGTATTTTTCGAGAGAGCTCCTACGAGCAGTACTTC.

This chain links TRBV15 with TRBJ1-5; D gene ambiguous. The V gene lost 1 base and the J gene lost 1 base, with 5 bases spanning the gap. Per the germline V gene, CDR1 is LNHNV and CDR2 is YYDKDF (reference sequence). The CDR3 spans 14 residues. Here the CDR3 reads CATSRGQSNQPQHF. The CDR3 DNA follows: TGTGCCACCAGCAGAGGTCAGAGCAATCAGCCCCAGCATTTT.

The chain recombines TRBV5-1 with TRBJ1-4; weak D call: TRBD1 (6 bases). Trimming stripped 1 base from V and 5 bases from J, with 12 bases between. The CDR3 consists of 15 residues. From germline, CDR1 is SGHRS and CDR2 YFSETQ. The CDR3 DNA sequence: TGCGCCAGCAGCTTGAGTGGACAGCAGAATGAAAAACTGTTTTTT. Translated: CASSLSGQQNEKLFF.

This clone was seen more than once but under ten times. The chain carries TRBV28 and TRBJ1-2; the D is unclear. With 3 bases removed from V and 7 bases from J, the gap between germline ends came to 12 bases. Germline CDR1 is MDHEN and CDR2 is SYDVKM. This CDR3 has 13 residues. The CDR3 DNA is TGTGCCAGCAGTTTTACATTCCAGATTGGCTACACCTTC. It encodes CASSFTFQIGYTF.

This clone was seen once. The V and J genes are TRBV11-2 and TRBJ2-1; D unresolved. With 4 bases removed from V and 3 bases from J, the gap between germline ends came to 4 bases. This CDR3 region has 12 residues. Germline V gene lookup returns CDR1 SGHAT and CDR2 FQNNGV. For the CDR3, the DNA is TGTGCCAGCAGCTCCTACTACAATGAGCAGTTCTTC. Translation: CASSSYYNEQFF. The full variable domain, completed using reference TRBV11-2 and TRBJ2-1, is EAGVAQSPRYKIIEKRQSVAFWCNPISGHATLYWYQQILGQGPKLLIQFQNNGVVDDSQLPKDRFSAERLKGVDSTLKIQPAKLEDSAVYLCASSSYYNEQFFGPGTRLTVL.

This clone occurred once. This chain joins TRBV9 and TRBJ1-3; a weak D match, TRBD1 (5 bases). Looked up from germline, CDR1 is SGDLS and CDR2 is YYNGEE. V lost 3 bases and J lost 4, with 14 bases in between. CDR3 length: 15 residues. The CDR3 is CASSGAGSRGNTIYF. The CDR3 coding sequence is TGTGCCAGCAGCGGGGCAGGGTCGAGGGGAAACACCATATATTTT.

The rearrangement uses TRBV19 and TRBJ2-1; D is possibly TRBD2 (5 bases). This CDR3 is built from 13 residues. The V gene's germline CDR1 is LNHDA and CDR2 SQIVND (reference sequence). Trimming shortened V by 1 base and J by 4 bases, and 5 bases separated the two germline ends. The CDR3 loop reads CASSIGTYNEQFF. CDR3 coding DNA: TGTGCCAGTAGTATAGGGACTTACAATGAGCAGTTCTTC. The entire variable domain, with the rest obtained from reference TRBV19 and TRBJ2-1, is as follows: DGGITQSPKYLFRKEGQNVTLSCEQNLNHDAMYWYRQDPGQGLRLIYYSQIVNDFQKGDIAEGYSVSREKKESFPLTVTSAQKNPTAFYLCASSIGTYNEQFFGPGTRLTVL.

This chain joins TRBV4-2 and TRBJ2-7; tentative D call: TRBD2 (5 bases). The germline V and J ends were trimmed by 0 bases and 2 bases, with 11 bases remaining between them. This CDR3 spans 15 amino acids. Per germline, CDR1 LGHNA and CDR2 YNFKEQ. The CDR3 DNA sequence: TGTGCCAGCAGCCAAGAGAGGCGGGCCCCCTACGAGCAGTACTTC. Residues: CASSQERRAPYEQYF.

V is TRBV27 and J is TRBJ2-3; 8 bases are shared with TRBD2. The V gene end was trimmed by 4 bases and the J gene end by 4 bases; junction bases not matched to a gene: 13. CDR1 and CDR2 from the germline V gene are MNHEY and SMNVEV (reference sequence). CDR3 length equals 17 residues. CDR3 protein: CASSWRSRRGDPDTQYF. CDR3 DNA: TGTGCCAGCAGTTGGCGGTCGAGGCGGGGGGATCCAGATACGCAGTATTTT.

This clone was seen once. The gene calls are TRBV9 and TRBJ2-3; 8 bases map to TRBD2. The V segment lost 4 bases and the J segment 3 bases; nucleotides outside the gene matches: 7. This CDR3 is built from 15 residues. Germline CDR1 SGDLS, CDR2 YYNGEE. DNA of the CDR3: TGTGCCAGCAGCTCGGGGGGGGCCGGGACAGATACGCAGTATTTT. As protein: CASSSGGAGTDTQYF.

The gene calls are TRBV3-1 (or the pseudogene TRBV3-2) and TRBJ2-3, with TRBD2 matching over 7 bases. The CDR3 sequence is 15 residues long. Germline V CDR1 and CDR2: LGHDT, YNNKEL (reference sequence). V gave up 5 bases and J gave up 2 bases; unmatched junction bases: 7. The CDR3, as DNA: TGTGCCAGCAGCTCGGGACTAACCCTCACAGATACGCAGTATTTT. Encoded protein: CASSSGLTLTDTQYF.

The chain couples TRBV19 to TRBJ1-6, with a tentative D call TRBD1 (5 bases). V was shortened by 4 bases and J by 6 bases, with 16 bases between the two germline ends. CDR3 length: 16 residues. In germline, CDR1 is LNHDA, CDR2 SQIVND (reference sequence). CDR3 in amino acids: CASSTSVTESNSPLHF. The CDR3 DNA follows: TGTGCCAGTAGTACCAGTGTGACAGAGAGTAATTCACCCCTCCACTTT.

This chain joins TRBV6-1 and TRBJ2-7; D unclear. There are 14 residues in the CDR3. In germline, CDR1 is MNHNS, CDR2 SASEGT. Trimming stripped 2 bases from V and 6 bases from J, with 14 bases between. Here the CDR3 DNA reads TGTGCCAGCAGTGAACTCGGGTACGCTCCCGAGCAGTACTTC. Translation: CASSELGYAPEQYF.

V gene TRBV4-1 combines with J gene TRBJ1-2, with 10 bases lining up with TRBD1. Trimming cost V 4 bases and J 2 bases; bases outside gene matches: 1. Germline assignment: CDR1 MGHRA and CDR2 YSYEKL. The CDR3 extends over 14 amino acids. The CDR3 nucleotides read TGCGCCAGCAGCCCGGGACAGGGGAACTATGGCTACACCTTC. Translating it yields CASSPGQGNYGYTF.

This sequence joins TRBV11-1 and TRBJ1-3; D remains ambiguous. The germline V gene has CDR1 SGHAT and CDR2 FQDESV (reference sequence). V was shortened by 5 bases and J by 0 bases, with 8 bases between the two germline ends. The CDR3 is made up of 14 amino acids. The CDR3 region is CASSPRLSGNTIYF. DNA of the CDR3: TGTGCCAGCAGCCCTCGTCTCTCTGGAAACACCATATATTTT. Together with reference TRBV11-1 and TRBJ1-3, the CDR3 gives the full variable domain: EAEVAQSPRYKITEKSQAVAFWCDPISGHATLYWYRQILGQGPELLVQFQDESVVDDSQLPKDRFSAERLKGVDSTLKIQPAELGDSAMYLCASSPRLSGNTIYFGEGSWLTVV.

For this clone: Other DNA sequences in the sample encode the same CDR3. V gene TRBV5-1 combines with J gene TRBJ1-1, with D unresolved. In germline, CDR1 is SGHRS, CDR2 YFSETQ. This CDR3 contains 14 residues. The V and J ends lost 4 bases and 1 base respectively, with 11 bases between them. CDR3 sequence (DNA): TGCGCCAGCAGCAGCGCGGGTCAGAACACTGAAGCTTTCTTT. It translates to CASSSAGQNTEAFF.

This clone was seen more than once but under ten times. This sequence joins TRBV18 and TRBJ2-7, with D possibly being TRBD1 (5 bases). The germline CDR1 and CDR2 sequences are KGHSH and LQKENI. The CDR3 contains 18 residues. The V end lost 3 bases, the J end lost 2 bases, and 23 bases lay between the germline ends. CDR3 sequence reads: CASSPKPQIFDSTYEQYF. CDR3 DNA: TGTGCCAGCTCACCTAAACCTCAGATTTTCGACAGCACCTACGAGCAGTACTTC.